The present TCR beta chain was sequenced within a study of post-analysis software for immune sequencing data. The TCR beta cDNA libraries carried unique molecular identifiers. TCRdb processed the PCR reads anew with MiXCR; each CDR3 protein has one entry. This sample has about 770,000 distinct CDR3 sequences, with more than 45% found just once. General study results and limits: Controls showed lower frequencies than patients for 5 or 6 TRBV segments, and TRBV5-6, TRBV5-1 and TRBV20-1 were among these.

Points on this clonotype: What it recognizes is unknown.

The length of the CDR3 is 14 residues. Germline V gene lookup returns CDR1 SGHAT and CDR2 FQNNGV. V was shortened by 4 bases and J by 0 bases, with 10 bases between the two germline ends. Source material: blood. This chain uses TRBV11-2 with TRBJ2-7; D is tentatively TRBD1 or TRBD2 (5 bases each). The sequence was obtained from a girl aged 5-17 years with multiple sclerosis. The DNA for the CDR3 is TGTGCCAGCAGCTCCTGGGGACGCTCCTACGAGCAGTACTTC. As protein: CASSSWGRSYEQYF.